A single sample is the source of the 14 T cell receptor beta chains below, sequenced in a study of CD8 T cells in ankylosing spondylitis. TCRdb reprocessed the 5' RACE reads via MiXCR and lists one record per CDR3 protein. The data hold 150,000 to 200,000 distinct CDR3 sequences, with 10% to 15% observed a single time. Sequenced: blood, either unsorted or a sorted T cell fraction (not recorded which). These receptors were taken from a female donor with ankylosing spondylitis or in good health (not recorded which).

There are many counts of this clonotype. V usage is TRBV12-3 or TRBV12-4 and J usage is TRBJ1-2, with D tentatively TRBD1 (5 bases). V lost 6 bases and J 8 bases, leaving 16 bases between the germline ends. The CDR3 is 13 amino acids. The CDR3 DNA sequence: TGTGCCAGCAGCCTCATGGCAGGGTCCGGCTACACCTTC. The encoded protein is CASSLMAGSGYTF.

This clonotype came up many times. The chain combines TRBV7-2 with TRBJ2-7; D unresolved. Germline CDR1 and CDR2: SGHTA and FQGNSA. The CDR3 runs to 15 residues. Between the trimmed V and J ends, which lost 5 bases and 0 bases, there was a span of 14 bases. The CDR3 DNA is TGTGCCAGCAGCACCATTCGGTGGAGCTCCTACGAGCAGTACTTC. This codes for CASSTIRWSSYEQYF.

This clonotype was counted a few times. The rearrangement links TRBV9 to TRBJ2-3; 7 bases map to TRBD2. The CDR3 loop spans 15 amino acids. The junction had 9 bases not matched to a gene; V was cut back by 4 bases and J by 4 bases. Germline assignment: CDR1 SGDLS and CDR2 YYNGEE. This chain's CDR3 is CASSPDGRAADTQYF. CDR3 sequence (DNA): TGTGCCAGCAGCCCCGATGGGAGGGCTGCAGATACGCAGTATTTT.

Notes on this clonotype: This may be a read error, as it is one base from a much larger clone. The V gene is TRBV5-1, the J gene TRBJ2-3; weak D call: TRBD2 (5 bases). Germline values: CDR1 SGHRS, CDR2 YFSETQ. The CDR3 contains 13 residues. CDR3 amino acids: CANSFGETDTQYF. The DNA of the CDR3 is TGCGCCAACAGCTTCGGGGAGACAGATACGCAGTATTTT.

This clonotype occurred many times. The chain uses TRBV11-2 and TRBJ2-3; D not resolved. Germline V gives CDR1 SGHAT, CDR2 FQNNGV. The V gene lost 3 bases and the J gene lost 5 bases, with 9 bases spanning the gap. The CDR3 sequence is 13 residues long. The CDR3 sequence is CASSLARRDTQYF. The CDR3 DNA reads TGTGCCAGCAGCTTGGCTAGAAGAGATACGCAGTATTTT.

The rearrangement links TRBV6-2 or TRBV6-3 to TRBJ2-3, with D unresolved. Germline V gene sequence: CDR1 MNHEY, CDR2 SVGEGT. This CDR3 contains 13 residues. V was cut by 6 bases and J by 2 bases, with 9 bases left in between. Here the CDR3 reads CASRNGDTDTQYF. CDR3 nucleotide sequence: TGTGCCAGCAGGAACGGAGACACAGATACGCAGTATTTT.

This clonotype has at least ten counts. The chain has TRBV25-1 and TRBJ2-7; 8 bases match TRBD1. CDR1 and CDR2 (germline): MGHDK, SYGVNS. V gave up 6 bases and J gave up 2 bases; unmatched junction bases: 9. This CDR3 contains 15 residues. The CDR3 nucleotides read TGTGCCAGCAGCACCAGACAGGGGCTAACCTACGAGCAGTACTTC. Its protein is CASSTRQGLTYEQYF.

This clonotype was recorded at least ten times. V and J are TRBV5-1 and TRBJ2-1; D is unclear. Trimming removed 4 bases from V and 9 bases from J, with 20 bases in between. The length of the CDR3 is 15 residues. From germline, CDR1 is SGHRS and CDR2 YFSETQ. The CDR3 sequence: CASSTDGSSFGEQFF. The CDR3 nucleotides read TGCGCCAGCAGCACGGATGGAAGTAGTTTCGGTGAGCAGTTCTTC.

This clonotype has a handful of counts. This chain joins TRBV12-3 or TRBV12-4 and TRBJ2-3; 9 bases are a match to TRBD2. The CDR3 is 16 amino acids. Unmatched junction bases numbered 4, after V lost 3 bases and J lost 0 bases. CDR3: CASSFSSGGSTDTQYF. The CDR3 region has the DNA TGTGCCAGCAGTTTCTCCAGCGGGGGGAGCACAGATACGCAGTATTTT.

This clonotype was seen ten or more times. The rearrangement links TRBV9 to TRBJ2-7; D may be TRBD2 (6 bases). V was trimmed by 9 bases and J by 5 bases, leaving 24 bases between them. The CDR3 length is 15 residues. CDR1 is SGDLS, CDR2 YYNGEE, per germline. The CDR3 coding sequence is TGTGCCACTAGCAAGGGCGGGGACGCCTTTGACGAGCAGTACTTC. This sequence encodes CATSKGGDAFDEQYF.

This clonotype has only a few counts. The rearrangement links TRBV19 to TRBJ2-5; D is perhaps TRBD1 (6 bases). The V gene's germline CDR1 is LNHDA and CDR2 SQIVND (reference sequence). Trimming removed 3 bases from V and 4 bases from J, with 9 bases in between. The CDR3 loop spans 13 amino acids. Here the CDR3 reads CASSMQGRETQYF. DNA for the CDR3: TGTGCCAGTAGTATGCAGGGGAGAGAGACCCAGTACTTC.

This clonotype was seen ten or more times. In DNA form, the CDR3 reads TGCAGCGTTTTGGACGGGGGGTCCTATAATTCACCCCTCCACTTT. It codes for CSVLDGGSYNSPLHF. The chain carries TRBV29-1 and TRBJ1-6, with D perhaps matching TRBD1 (5 bases). This CDR3 region has 15 residues. The V gene's germline CDR1 is SQVTM and CDR2 ANQGSEA. Trimming took 5 bases from V and 1 from J, leaving 12 bases between them.

This clonotype was detected a few times. The chain carries TRBV24-1 and TRBJ1-5, with TRBD1 as a possible D gene (5 bases). The V end lost 1 base, the J end lost 9 bases, and 12 bases lay between the germline ends. The germline V gene encodes CDR1 KGHDR and CDR2 SFDVKD. This CDR3 has 14 amino acids. For the CDR3, the DNA is TGTGCCACCAGTGATTTTGGGGCCCCTGGGCCCCAGCATTTT. It encodes CATSDFGAPGPQHF.

The V call is TRBV5-1, the J call TRBJ1-1, with 10 bases fitting TRBD1. V trimming: 4 bases; J trimming: 3 bases; junction bases outside the gene matches: 6. The germline V gene encodes CDR1 SGHRS and CDR2 YFSETQ. The CDR3 is 15 amino acids. The CDR3 reads CASSTIGQGDTEAFF. For the CDR3, the DNA is TGCGCCAGCAGCACCATAGGACAGGGGGACACTGAAGCTTTCTTT.